Listed here are 7 T cell receptor beta chains from one sample, sequenced in a study of T cell responses to AZD1222 COVID-19 vaccine. Profiled with immunoSEQ multiplex PCR; TCRdb holds only in-frame clones, not every one. The sample shows 79,000 or so clones, about 83% of them seen only once. The material sequenced was peripheral blood, taken 28 days after the second dose of the MenACWY control vaccine. The source of these receptors is an adult who received the MenACWY meningococcal vaccine as a control.

This clone has a handful of counts. The chain couples TRBV11-3 to TRBJ2-1; 11 nucleotides match TRBD2. CDR3 length equals 17 residues. The V and J ends lost 1 base and 5 bases, in that order; junction bases with no gene match: 7. Germline V CDR1 and CDR2: SGHNT, YENEEA. CDR3 in amino acids: CASSLGGGTSGHNEQFF. In DNA form, the CDR3 reads TGTGCCAGCAGCTTAGGAGGGGGGACTAGCGGACACAATGAGCAGTTCTTC.

The chain carries TRBV7-3 and TRBJ2-2; D possibly matches TRBD1 or TRBD2 (5 bases each). V shed 0 bases and J shed 6 bases, with 8 bases lying between them. Germline V gene data show CDR1 as SGHTA and CDR2 as FQGTGA. The CDR3 has 14 amino acids. Here the CDR3 reads CASSLTLGAGELFF. Written as DNA, the CDR3 is TGTGCCAGCAGCTTAACGTTGGGGGCCGGGGAGCTGTTTTTT.

This clone was counted a few times. The V call is TRBV9, the J call TRBJ1-3; D perhaps matches TRBD1 (6 bases). The ends were cut back, 0 bases at V and 0 bases at J, with 10 bases in the middle. This CDR3 has 16 residues. Looked up from germline, CDR1 is SGDLS and CDR2 is YYNGEE. The CDR3 reads CASSVEDSHSGNTIYF. The DNA of the CDR3 is TGTGCCAGCAGCGTAGAGGACAGCCACTCTGGAAACACCATATATTTT.

The chain combines TRBV15 with TRBJ2-2; tentative D call: TRBD1 (5 bases). V shed 8 bases and J shed 2 bases, with 12 bases lying between them. The CDR3 runs 14 residues. Germline CDR1 is LNHNV and CDR2 is YYDKDF (reference sequence). The CDR3 nucleotides read TGTGCCACCCGCTTGGGGCCCAACACCGGGGAGCTGTTTTTT. Protein product: CATRLGPNTGELFF. The complete variable domain, with remaining parts taken from reference TRBV15 and TRBJ2-2, reads DAMVIQNPRYQVTQFGKPVTLSCSQTLNHNVMYWYQQKSSQAPKLLFHYYDKDFNNEADTPDNFQSRRPNTSFCFLDIRSPGLGDTAMYLCATRLGPNTGELFFGEGSRLTVL.

This chain links TRBV6-6 with TRBJ2-5; a weak D match, TRBD2 (6 bases). This CDR3 region has 13 residues. Germline loops: CDR1 MNHNY, CDR2 SVGAGI (reference sequence). V was shortened by 5 bases and J by 7 bases, with 14 bases between the two germline ends. CDR3 residues: CASSNGGDGTQYF. DNA of the CDR3: TGTGCCAGCAGTAATGGAGGGGACGGGACCCAGTACTTC.

This CDR3 reads CASSETSGRGFGETQYF. The DNA of the CDR3 is TGTGCCAGCAGTGAGACTAGCGGGAGGGGGTTTGGAGAGACCCAGTACTTC. The rearrangement joins TRBV2 to TRBJ2-5; 14 positions match TRBD2. After removal of 3 bases from V and 4 bases from J, the junction contained 7 bases not matched to a gene. This CDR3 is built from 17 residues. Germline V gene data show CDR1 as SNHLY and CDR2 as FYNNEI.

The chain is built from TRBV7-3 and TRBJ2-2; 7 bases map to TRBD1. Germline V gene sequence: CDR1 SGHTA, CDR2 FQGTGA. J lost 4 bases, V lost 2 bases, and 4 bases had no gene match. The CDR3 sequence is 15 residues long. The CDR3 sequence is CASSLLGGSTGELFF. The CDR3 nucleotides are TGTGCCAGCAGCTTACTAGGGGGCTCCACCGGGGAGCTGTTTTTT. The whole variable domain, remainder taken from reference TRBV7-3 and TRBJ2-2, is GAGVSQTPSNKVTEKGKYVELRCDPISGHTALYWYRQSLGQGPEFLIYFQGTGAADDSGLPNDRFFAVRPEGSVSTLKIQRTERGDSAVYLCASSLLGGSTGELFFGEGSRLTVL.